A selection of T cell receptor beta chains follows, all from one sample in a study of STAT5B mutations in CD4+ large granular lymphocyte leukemia. Only in-frame clones appear in the TCRdb table, and some are missing; sequencing was by immunoSEQ multiplex PCR. Among about 45,000 clones listed, approximately 86% were seen once. Sequenced input: CD4+ T cells from blood buffy coats. These receptors were obtained from a human donor in good health. The CDR3 runs from the conserved cysteine through the conserved F or W. A D gene is named only where the DNA matches it firmly. Where a row states a size, it is once, few, many or the class of an expanded clone; other rows omit it.

TRBV2	TRBJ1-1	TRBD1	few	CASSPDRGNTEAFF	TGTGCCAGCAGTCCAGACAGGGGGAACACTGAAGCTTTCTTT
TRBV6-4	TRBJ2-3	TRBD1	NA	CASSATGGADTQYF	TGTGCCAGCAGTGCCACAGGGGGCGCAGATACGCAGTATTTT
TRBV5-5	TRBJ1-2	TRBD1	few	CASSLVTGQKWNYGYTF	TGTGCCAGCAGCTTGGTTACGGGACAGAAATGGAACTATGGCTACACCTTC
TRBV14	TRBJ2-7	NA	NA	CASSQPDSTSYEQYF	TGTGCCAGCAGCCAACCGGACAGCACCTCCTACGAGCAGTACTTC
TRBV19	TRBJ1-3	TRBD1	NA	CASSNSGTVSGNTIYF	TGTGCCAGTAGTAATTCCGGGACAGTCTCTGGAAACACCATATATTTT
TRBV15	TRBJ2-2	TRBD2	once	CATSRDPGLVNTGELFF	TGTGCCACCAGCAGGGACCCGGGACTAGTCAACACCGGGGAGCTGTTTTTT
TRBV28	TRBJ2-7	NA	NA	CASSSIYEQYF	TGTGCCAGCAGCTCAATCTACGAGCAGTACTTC
TRBV7-3	TRBJ2-2	NA	once	CASSPTAAGELFF	TGTGCCAGCAGCCCGACCGCGGCCGGGGAGCTGTTTTTT
TRBV4-1	TRBJ2-1	TRBD1	few	CASSQRDRVNEQFF	TGCGCCAGCAGCCAACGAGACAGGGTGAATGAGCAGTTCTTC
TRBV19	TRBJ2-4	NA	NA	CASPQGTRRDSNIQYF	TGTGCCAGCCCACAGGGCACTCGCAGGGATTCGAACATTCAGTACTTC
TRBV18	TRBJ1-1	NA	NA	CASSPPPAIEAFF	TGTGCCAGCTCACCACCGCCAGCAATTGAAGCTTTCTTT
TRBV5-1	TRBJ1-1	NA	NA	CASSFPENTEAFF	TGCGCCAGCAGCTTCCCGGAGAACACTGAAGCTTTCTTT
TRBV7-2	TRBJ2-5	NA	NA	CASSLVGETQYF	TGTGCCAGCAGCTTAGTAGGGGAGACCCAGTACTTC
TRBV30	TRBJ2-7	TRBD2	NA	CAWRSGGTSMF	TGTGCCTGGAGGTCGGGCGGGACTAGCATGTTC
TRBV9	TRBJ2-7	NA	NA	CASSGQQNYEQYF	TGTGCCAGCAGCGGACAGCAAAACTACGAGCAGTACTTC
TRBV28	TRBJ1-1	NA	NA	CASSFSGGRVNTEAFF	TGTGCCAGCAGTTTTAGTGGAGGCCGGGTGAACACTGAAGCTTTCTTT